The following is a TCR beta chain sequence with its context. What it binds is not known. This entry is derived from a study of T cell responses to AZD1222 COVID-19 vaccine. Study in general: Second-dose intervals near 4 or 12 weeks were combined. Study conclusions and caveats: Repertoires were obtained solely post-peak T cell response.

Germline V gives CDR1 SNHLY, CDR2 FYNNEI. This CDR3 spans 15 amino acids. Trimming took 7 bases from V and 2 from J; bases not matched to a gene: 10. Using immunoSEQ multiplex PCR, the repertoire was profiled, and TCRdb retains in-frame clones only, with some absent. The profile shows about 100,000 clones, more than 85% of them singletons. The sequencing here drew on peripheral blood, taken on day 0 of AZD1222 vaccination. This TCR derives from an adult in good health. The chain is built from TRBV2 and TRBJ1-1; 7 bases align to TRBD1. The CDR3, as DNA: TGTGCCAGCAACAGGGACAGAGCCATTAACACTGAAGCTTTCTTT. The encoded protein is CASNRDRAINTEAFF.